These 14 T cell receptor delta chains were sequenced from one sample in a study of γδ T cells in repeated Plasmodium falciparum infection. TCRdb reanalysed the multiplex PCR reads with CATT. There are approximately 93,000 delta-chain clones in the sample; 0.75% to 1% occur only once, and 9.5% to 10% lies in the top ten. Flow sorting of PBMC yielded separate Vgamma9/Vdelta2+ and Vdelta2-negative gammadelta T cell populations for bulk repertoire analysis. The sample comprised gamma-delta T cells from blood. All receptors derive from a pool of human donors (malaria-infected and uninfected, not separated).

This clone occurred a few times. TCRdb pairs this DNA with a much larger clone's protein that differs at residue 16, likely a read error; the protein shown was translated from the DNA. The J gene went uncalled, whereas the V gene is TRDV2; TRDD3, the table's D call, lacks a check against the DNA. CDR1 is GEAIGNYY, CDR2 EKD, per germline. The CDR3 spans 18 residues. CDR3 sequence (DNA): TGTGCCTGTGACACCGTGGGCGGGGGATTACCTTACACCGATAAACCCATCTTT. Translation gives CACDTVGGGLPYTDKPIF.

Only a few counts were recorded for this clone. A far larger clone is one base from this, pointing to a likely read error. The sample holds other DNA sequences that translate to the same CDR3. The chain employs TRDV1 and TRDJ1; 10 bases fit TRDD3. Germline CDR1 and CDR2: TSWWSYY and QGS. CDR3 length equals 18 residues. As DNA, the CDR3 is TGCGCTCTTGGGAGACCTTCAGTACTGGGGGATTACACCGATAAACTCATCTTT. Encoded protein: CALGRPSVLGDYTDKLIF.

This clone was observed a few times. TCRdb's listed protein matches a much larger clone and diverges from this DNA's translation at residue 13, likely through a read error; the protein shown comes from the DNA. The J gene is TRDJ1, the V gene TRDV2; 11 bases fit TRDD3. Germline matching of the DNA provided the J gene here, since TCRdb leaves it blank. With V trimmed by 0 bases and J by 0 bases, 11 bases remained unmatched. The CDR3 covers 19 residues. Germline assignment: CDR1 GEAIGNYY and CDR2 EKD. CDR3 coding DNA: TGTGCCTGTGACACCGATTGGGGGATACGAGGGCTGCACACCGATAAACTCATCTTT. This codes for CACDTDWGIRGLHTDKLIF.

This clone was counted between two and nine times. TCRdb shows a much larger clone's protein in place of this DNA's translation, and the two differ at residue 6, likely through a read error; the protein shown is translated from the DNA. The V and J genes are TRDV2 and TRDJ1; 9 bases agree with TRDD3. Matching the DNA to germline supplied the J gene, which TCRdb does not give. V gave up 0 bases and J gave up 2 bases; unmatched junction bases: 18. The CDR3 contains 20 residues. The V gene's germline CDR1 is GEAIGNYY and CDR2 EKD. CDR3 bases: TGTGCCTGTGACACCTCCTTACACTGGGGGAACCCCTTGGGGACCGATAAACTCATCTTT. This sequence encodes CACDTSLHWGNPLGTDKLIF.

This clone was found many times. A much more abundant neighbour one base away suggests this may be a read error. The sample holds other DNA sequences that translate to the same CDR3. CDR3: CALGCPSLGLTGGCTDKLIF. DNA for the CDR3: TGTGCTCTTGGGTGTCCTTCCCTCGGACTAACTGGGGGATGCACCGATAAACTCATCTTT. The V and J genes are TRDV1 and TRDJ1; 10 bases fit TRDD3. The CDR3 length is 20 residues. V lost 5 bases to trimming and J lost 1 base; unmatched junction nucleotides: 19. Germline V lookup: CDR1 TSWWSYY, CDR2 QGS.

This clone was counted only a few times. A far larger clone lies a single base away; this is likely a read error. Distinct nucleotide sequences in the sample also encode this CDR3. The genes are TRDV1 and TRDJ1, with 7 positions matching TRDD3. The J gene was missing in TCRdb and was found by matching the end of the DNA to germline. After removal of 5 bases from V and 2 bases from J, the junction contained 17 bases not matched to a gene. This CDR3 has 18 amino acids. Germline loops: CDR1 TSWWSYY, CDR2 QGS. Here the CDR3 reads CALGSASLLGKGTDKLIF. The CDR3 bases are TGTGCTCTTGGGAGTGCCTCCTTACTGGGGAAAGGAACCGATAAACTCATCTTT.

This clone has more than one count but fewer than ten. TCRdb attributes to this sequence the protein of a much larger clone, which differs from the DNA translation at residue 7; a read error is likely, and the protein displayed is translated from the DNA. For the CDR3, the DNA is TGTGCTCTTGGGGAACTGTCGCCTCTCCTATACTACTTGGGGCCCTCTTTGACAGCACAACTCTTCTTT. Amino acid sequence: CALGELSPLLYYLGPSLTAQLFF. The rearrangement links TRDV1 to TRDJ2, with D perhaps TRDD2 or TRDD3 (5 bases each). TCRdb carries no J gene annotation; the J gene was assigned here by matching the DNA with germline. The CDR3 spans 23 residues. Germline CDR1 reads TSWWSYY; CDR2 reads QGS. The V end was cut by 0 bases, the J end by 0 bases, with 29 bases between.

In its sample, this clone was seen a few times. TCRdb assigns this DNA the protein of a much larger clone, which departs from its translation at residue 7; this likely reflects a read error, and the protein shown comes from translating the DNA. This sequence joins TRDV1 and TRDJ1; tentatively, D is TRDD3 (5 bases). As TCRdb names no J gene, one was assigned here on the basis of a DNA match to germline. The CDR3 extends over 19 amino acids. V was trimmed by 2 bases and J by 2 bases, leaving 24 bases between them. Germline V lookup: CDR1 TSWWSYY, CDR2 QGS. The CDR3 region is CALGEVDFYPGILTDKLIF. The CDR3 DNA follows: TGTGCTCTTGGGGAAGTGGATTTCTACCCCGGGATTCTGACCGATAAACTCATCTTT.

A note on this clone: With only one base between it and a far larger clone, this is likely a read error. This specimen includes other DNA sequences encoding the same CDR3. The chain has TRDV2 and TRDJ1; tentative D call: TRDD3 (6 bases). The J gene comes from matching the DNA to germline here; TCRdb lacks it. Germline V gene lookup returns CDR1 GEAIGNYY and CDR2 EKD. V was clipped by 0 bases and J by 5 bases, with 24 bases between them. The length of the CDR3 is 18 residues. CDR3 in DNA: TGTGCCTGTGACACCGTGGCGAAGGTGAGGGATAACTCTGATAAACTCATCTTT. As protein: CACDTVAKVRDNSDKLIF.

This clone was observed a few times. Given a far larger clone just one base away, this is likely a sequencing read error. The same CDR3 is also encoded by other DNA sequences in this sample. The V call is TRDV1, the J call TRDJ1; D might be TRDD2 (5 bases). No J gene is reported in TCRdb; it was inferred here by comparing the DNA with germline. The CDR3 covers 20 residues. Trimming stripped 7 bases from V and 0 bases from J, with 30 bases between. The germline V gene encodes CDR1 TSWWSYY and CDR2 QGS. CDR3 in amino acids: CALVFPDLVGVPLYTDKLIF. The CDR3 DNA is TGTGCTCTTGTGTTTCCTGATTTAGTAGGTGTTCCTCTATACACCGATAAACTCATCTTT.

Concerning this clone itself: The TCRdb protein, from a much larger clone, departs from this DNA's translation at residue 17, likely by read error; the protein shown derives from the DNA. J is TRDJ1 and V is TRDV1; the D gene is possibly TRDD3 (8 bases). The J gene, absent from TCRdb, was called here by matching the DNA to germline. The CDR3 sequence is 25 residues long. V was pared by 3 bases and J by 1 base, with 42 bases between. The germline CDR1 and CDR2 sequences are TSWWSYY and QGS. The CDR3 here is CALGDSAFLRVDRTGGCTPTDKLIF. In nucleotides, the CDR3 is TGTGCTCTTGGGGACTCGGCCTTCCTTAGGGTGGACCGTACTGGGGGCTGTACCCCCACCGATAAACTCATCTTT.

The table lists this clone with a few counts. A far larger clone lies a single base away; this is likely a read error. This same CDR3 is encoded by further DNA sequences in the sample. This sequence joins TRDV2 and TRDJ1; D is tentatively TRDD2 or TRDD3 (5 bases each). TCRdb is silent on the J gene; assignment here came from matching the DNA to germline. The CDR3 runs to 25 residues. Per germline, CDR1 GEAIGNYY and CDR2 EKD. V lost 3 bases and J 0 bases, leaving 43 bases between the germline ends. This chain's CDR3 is CACDYFRYTRSPEVRPLQYTDKLIF. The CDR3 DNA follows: TGTGCCTGTGACTACTTTCGATATACGCGGTCCCCGGAGGTCCGGCCCCTTCAGTACACCGATAAACTCATCTTT.

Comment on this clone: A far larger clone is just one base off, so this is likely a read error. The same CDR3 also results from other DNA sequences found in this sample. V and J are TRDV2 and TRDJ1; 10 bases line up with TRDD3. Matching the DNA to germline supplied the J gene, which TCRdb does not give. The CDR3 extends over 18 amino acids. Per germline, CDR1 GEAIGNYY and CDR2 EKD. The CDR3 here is CACDTGMGDTPHTDKLIF. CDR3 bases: TGTGCCTGCGACACCGGGATGGGGGATACACCCCACACCGATAAACTCATCTTT.

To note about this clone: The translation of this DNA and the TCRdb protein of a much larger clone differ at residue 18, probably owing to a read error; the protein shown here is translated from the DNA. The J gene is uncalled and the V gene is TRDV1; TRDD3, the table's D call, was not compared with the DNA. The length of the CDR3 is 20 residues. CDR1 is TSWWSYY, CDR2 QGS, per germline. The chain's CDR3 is CALGELPPPLGDLYTDKHIF. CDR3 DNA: TGTGCTCTTGGGGAACTTCCTCCCCCTCTGGGGGATCTGTACACCGATAAACACATCTTT.